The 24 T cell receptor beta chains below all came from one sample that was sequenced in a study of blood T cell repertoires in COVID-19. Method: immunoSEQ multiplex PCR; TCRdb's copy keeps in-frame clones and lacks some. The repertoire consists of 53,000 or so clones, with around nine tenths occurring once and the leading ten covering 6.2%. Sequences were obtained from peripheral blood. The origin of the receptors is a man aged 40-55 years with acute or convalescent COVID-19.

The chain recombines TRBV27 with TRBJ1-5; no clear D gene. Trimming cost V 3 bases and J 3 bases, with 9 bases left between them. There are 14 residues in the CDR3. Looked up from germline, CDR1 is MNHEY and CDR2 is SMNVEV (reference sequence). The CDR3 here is CASSFSENNQPQHF. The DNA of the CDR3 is TGTGCCAGCAGTTTTTCAGAAAACAATCAGCCCCAGCATTTT.

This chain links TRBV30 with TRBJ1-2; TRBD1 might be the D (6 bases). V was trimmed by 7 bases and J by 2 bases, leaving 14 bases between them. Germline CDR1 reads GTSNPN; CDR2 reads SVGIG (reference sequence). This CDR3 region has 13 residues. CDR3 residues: CAFGQIGNYGYTF. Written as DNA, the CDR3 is TGTGCCTTTGGACAGATCGGCAACTATGGCTACACCTTC.

CDR3 sequence: CASSPGMEPNEKLFF. The CDR3 DNA is TGTGCCAGCTCACCCGGGATGGAGCCTAATGAAAAACTGTTTTTT. The chain combines TRBV18 with TRBJ1-4; D gene unclear. Between the trimmed V and J ends, which lost 3 bases and 3 bases, there was a span of 11 bases. From germline, CDR1 is KGHSH and CDR2 LQKENI. The CDR3 consists of 15 residues.

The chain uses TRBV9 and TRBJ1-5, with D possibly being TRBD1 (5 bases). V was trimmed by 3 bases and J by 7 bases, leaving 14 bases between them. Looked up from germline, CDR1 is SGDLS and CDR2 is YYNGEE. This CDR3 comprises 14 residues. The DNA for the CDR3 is TGTGCCAGCAGCGCTGACAGCTTGGGCCAGCCCCAGCATTTT. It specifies CASSADSLGQPQHF.

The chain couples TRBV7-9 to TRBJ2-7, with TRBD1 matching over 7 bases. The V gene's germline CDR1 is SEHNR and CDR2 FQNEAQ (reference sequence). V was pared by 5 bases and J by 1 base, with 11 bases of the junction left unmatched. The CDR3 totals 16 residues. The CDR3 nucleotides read TGTGCCAGCAGCGGACCGGGACAGCAATTTTCCTACGAGCAGTACTTC. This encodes CASSGPGQQFSYEQYF. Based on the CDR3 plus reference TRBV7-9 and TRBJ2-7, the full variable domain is DTGVSQNPRHKITKRGQNVTFRCDPISEHNRLYWYRQTLGQGPEFLTYFQNEAQLEKSRLLSDRFSAERPKGSFSTLEIQRTEQGDSAMYLCASSGPGQQFSYEQYFGPGTRLTVT.

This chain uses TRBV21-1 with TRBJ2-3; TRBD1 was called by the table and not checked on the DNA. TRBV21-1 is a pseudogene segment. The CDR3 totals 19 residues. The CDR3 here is CASSKAPFEGASCTDTQYF. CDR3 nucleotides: TGTGCCAGCAGCAAAGCTCCCTTTGAGGGGGCTAGCTGCACAGATACGCAGTATTTT.

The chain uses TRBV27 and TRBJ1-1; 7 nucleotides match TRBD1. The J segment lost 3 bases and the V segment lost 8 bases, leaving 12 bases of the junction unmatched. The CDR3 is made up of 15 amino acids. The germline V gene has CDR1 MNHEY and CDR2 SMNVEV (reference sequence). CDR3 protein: CASRELRDSDTEAFF. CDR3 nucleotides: TGTGCCAGCCGTGAACTCCGGGACAGCGACACTGAAGCTTTCTTT.

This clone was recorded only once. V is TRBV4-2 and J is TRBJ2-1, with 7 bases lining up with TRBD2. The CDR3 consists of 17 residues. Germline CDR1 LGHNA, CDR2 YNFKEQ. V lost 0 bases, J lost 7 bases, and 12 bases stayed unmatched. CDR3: CASSQESLREPSNEQFF. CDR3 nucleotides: TGTGCCAGCAGCCAAGAAAGCCTGCGGGAGCCCTCTAATGAGCAGTTCTTC.

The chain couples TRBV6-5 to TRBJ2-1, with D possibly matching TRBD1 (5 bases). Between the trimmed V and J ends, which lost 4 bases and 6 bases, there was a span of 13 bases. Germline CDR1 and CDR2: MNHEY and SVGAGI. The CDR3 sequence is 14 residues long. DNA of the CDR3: TGTGCCAGCAGTTTCACAGGTACTGGCAATGAGCAGTTCTTC. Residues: CASSFTGTGNEQFF.

Written as DNA, the CDR3 is TGTGCCATCAGCGGCGGACAGAGGAACACTGAAGCTTTCTTT. It translates to CAISGGQRNTEAFF. V is TRBV10-3 and J is TRBJ1-1, with TRBD1 as a possible D gene (6 bases). From germline, CDR1 is ENHRY and CDR2 SYGVKD. This CDR3 contains 14 residues. V lost 6 bases and J 1 base, leaving 12 bases between the germline ends.

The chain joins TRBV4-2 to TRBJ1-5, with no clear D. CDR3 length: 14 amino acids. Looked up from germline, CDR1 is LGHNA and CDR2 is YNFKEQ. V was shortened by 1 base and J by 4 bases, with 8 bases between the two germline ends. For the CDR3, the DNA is TGTGCCAGCAGCCAAGGAACGGGGAATCAGCCCCAGCATTTT. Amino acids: CASSQGTGNQPQHF.

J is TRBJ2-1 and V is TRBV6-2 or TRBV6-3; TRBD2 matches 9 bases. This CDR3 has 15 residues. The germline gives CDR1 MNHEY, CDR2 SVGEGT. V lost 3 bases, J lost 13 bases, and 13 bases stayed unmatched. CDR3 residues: CASSYPTSGTRIQFF. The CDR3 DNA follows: TGTGCCAGCAGTTATCCGACTAGCGGCACAAGGATCCAGTTCTTC.

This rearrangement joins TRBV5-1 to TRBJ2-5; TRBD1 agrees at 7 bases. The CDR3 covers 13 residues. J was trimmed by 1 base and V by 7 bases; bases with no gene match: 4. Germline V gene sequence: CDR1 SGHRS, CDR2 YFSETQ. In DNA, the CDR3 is TGCGCCAGCCAGGGGGAGTCCCAAGAGACCCAGTACTTC. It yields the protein CASQGESQETQYF.

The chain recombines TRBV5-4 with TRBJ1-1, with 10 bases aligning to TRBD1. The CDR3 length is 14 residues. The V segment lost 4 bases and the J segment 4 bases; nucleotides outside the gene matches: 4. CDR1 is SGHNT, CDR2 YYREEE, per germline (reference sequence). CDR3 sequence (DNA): TGTGCCAGCAGCCTTCGACAGGGGGCCACTGAAGCTTTCTTT. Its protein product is CASSLRQGATEAFF.

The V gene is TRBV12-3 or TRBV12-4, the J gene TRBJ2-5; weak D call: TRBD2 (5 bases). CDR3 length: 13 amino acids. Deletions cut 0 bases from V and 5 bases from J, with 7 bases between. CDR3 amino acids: CASSLARAETQYF. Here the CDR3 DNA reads TGTGCCAGCAGTTTAGCGCGGGCGGAGACCCAGTACTTC.

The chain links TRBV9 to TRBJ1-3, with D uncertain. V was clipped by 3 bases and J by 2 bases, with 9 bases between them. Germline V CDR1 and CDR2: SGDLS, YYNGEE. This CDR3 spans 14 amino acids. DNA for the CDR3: TGTGCCAGCAGCGGTTTATCCGCTGGAAACACCATATATTTT. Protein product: CASSGLSAGNTIYF.

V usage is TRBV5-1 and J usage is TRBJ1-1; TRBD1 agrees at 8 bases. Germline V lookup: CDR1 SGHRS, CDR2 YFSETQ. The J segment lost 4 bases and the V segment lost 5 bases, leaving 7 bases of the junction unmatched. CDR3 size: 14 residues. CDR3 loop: CASRPDRVGTEAFF. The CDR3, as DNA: TGCGCCAGCAGACCGGACAGGGTGGGCACTGAAGCTTTCTTT.

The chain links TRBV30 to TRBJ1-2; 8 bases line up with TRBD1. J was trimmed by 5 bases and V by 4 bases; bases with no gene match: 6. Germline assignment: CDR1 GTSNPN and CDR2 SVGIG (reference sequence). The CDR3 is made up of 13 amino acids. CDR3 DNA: TGTGCCTGGACCCAGGACAGGGAGTATGGCTACACCTTC. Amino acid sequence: CAWTQDREYGYTF.

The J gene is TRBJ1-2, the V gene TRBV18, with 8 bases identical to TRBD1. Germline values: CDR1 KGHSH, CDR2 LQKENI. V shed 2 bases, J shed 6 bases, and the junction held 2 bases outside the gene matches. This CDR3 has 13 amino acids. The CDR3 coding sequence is TGTGCCAGCTCACCAACAGGGGGGGATGGCTACACCTTC. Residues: CASSPTGGDGYTF. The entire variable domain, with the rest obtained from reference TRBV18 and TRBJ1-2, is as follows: NAGVMQNPRHLVRRRGQEARLRCSPMKGHSHVYWYRQLPEEGLKFMVYLQKENIIDESGMPKERFSAEFPKEGPSILRIQQVVRGDSAAYFCASSPTGGDGYTFGSGTRLTVV.

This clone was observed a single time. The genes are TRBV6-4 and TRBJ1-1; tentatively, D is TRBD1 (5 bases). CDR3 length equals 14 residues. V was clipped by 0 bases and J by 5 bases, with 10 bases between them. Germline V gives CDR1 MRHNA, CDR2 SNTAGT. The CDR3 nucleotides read TGTGCCAGCAGTGACTCGAATGGGGGGACTGAAGCTTTCTTT. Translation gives CASSDSNGGTEAFF.

The CDR3 DNA reads TGTGCCAGCAGAACCGGGACTAGGGGAGTCTATGAGCAGTTCTTC. Protein: CASRTGTRGVYEQFF. The J gene is TRBJ2-1, the V gene TRBV6-5; TRBD2 matches 8 bases. The CDR3 totals 15 residues. The germline CDR1 and CDR2 sequences are MNHEY and SVGAGI. Losses at the gene ends were 6 bases for V and 8 bases for J; bases not matched to a gene: 12.

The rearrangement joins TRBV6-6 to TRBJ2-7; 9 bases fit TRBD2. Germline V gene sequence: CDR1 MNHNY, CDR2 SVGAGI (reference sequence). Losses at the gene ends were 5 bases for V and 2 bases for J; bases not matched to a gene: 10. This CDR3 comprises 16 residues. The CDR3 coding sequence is TGTGCCAGCAGTCTATCCCCTAGCGGGATGACCTACGAGCAGTACTTC. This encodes CASSLSPSGMTYEQYF.

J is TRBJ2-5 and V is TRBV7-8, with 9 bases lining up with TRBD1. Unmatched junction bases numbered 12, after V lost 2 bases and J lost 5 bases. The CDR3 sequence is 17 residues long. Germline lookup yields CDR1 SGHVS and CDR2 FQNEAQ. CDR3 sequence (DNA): TGTGCCAGCAGCTTATGGGCCTCGACAGGGGGTGGGGAGACCCAGTACTTC. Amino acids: CASSLWASTGGGETQYF.

The chain's CDR3 is CASRPTGIDNQPQHF. Here the CDR3 DNA reads TGTGCCAGCAGACCTACAGGGATAGACAATCAGCCCCAGCATTTT. This rearrangement joins TRBV6-5 to TRBJ1-5; TRBD1 might be the D (6 bases). The germline CDR1 and CDR2 sequences are MNHEY and SVGAGI. There are 15 residues in the CDR3. V gave up 6 bases and J gave up 3 bases, with 15 bases separating them.